The 27 T cell receptor beta chains in this list originate from one sample, sequenced in a study of cytomegalovirus exposure and HLA in healthy donors. PCR involved 60 Vbeta and 13 Jbeta primers. TCRdb's table, derived via immunoSEQ multiplex PCR, lists solely in-frame clones and lacks some. There are around 150,000 clones in the sample; 75% to 90% occur only once, and approximately 6.8% lies in the top ten. Sample: PBMCs. The receptors here all came from a male donor in good health and CMV-seropositive.

V gene TRBV4-1 combines with J gene TRBJ2-7; 8 bases map to TRBD1. The CDR3 totals 12 residues. The germline gives CDR1 MGHRA, CDR2 YSYEKL. V shed 8 bases and J 5 bases; nucleotides not matched to a gene: 5. This CDR3 is CASGQGPHEQYF. DNA of the CDR3: TGCGCCAGCGGACAGGGTCCCCACGAGCAGTACTTC.

The rearrangement links TRBV25-1 to TRBJ2-7, with 7 positions matching TRBD1. V lost 6 bases, J lost 8 bases, and 10 bases stayed unmatched. The CDR3 length is 13 residues. CDR1 and CDR2 (germline): MGHDK, SYGVNS. The CDR3, as DNA: TGTGCCAGCAGCGCAGGGGGATTGAGCAAGCAGTACTTC. Protein product: CASSAGGLSKQYF.

The chain employs TRBV19 and TRBJ2-2, with a weak D call TRBD1 (5 bases). The ends were cut back, 5 bases at V and 2 bases at J, with 9 bases in the middle. Germline V gives CDR1 LNHDA, CDR2 SQIVND (reference sequence). The length of the CDR3 is 14 residues. The CDR3 DNA reads TGTGCCAGTAGTCCCACAGGAAACACCGGGGAGCTGTTTTTT. Protein sequence: CASSPTGNTGELFF.

The chain carries TRBV5-1 and TRBJ2-7; possible D gene TRBD1, 6 bases. Trimming took off 3 bases at V and 0 bases at J, with 10 bases between the two ends. The CDR3 totals 14 residues. Per germline, CDR1 SGHRS and CDR2 YFSETQ. The CDR3, as DNA: TGCGCCAGCAGCTCGACAGGTTACTCCTACGAGCAGTACTTC. Protein sequence: CASSSTGYSYEQYF. The full variable domain, completed using reference TRBV5-1 and TRBJ2-7, is KAGVTQTPRYLIKTRGQQVTLSCSPISGHRSVSWYQQTPGQGLQFLFEYFSETQRNKGNFPGRFSGRQFSNSRSEMNVSTLELGDSALYLCASSSTGYSYEQYFGPGTRLTVT.

This clone was seen a handful of times. The chain recombines TRBV5-1 with TRBJ2-5; D uncertain. The end of the DNA aligns better with TRBJ2-7, so the J call may be wrong. Germline loops: CDR1 SGHRS, CDR2 YFSETQ. This CDR3 comprises 12 residues. CDR3 sequence reads: CASSSGDYEQYF. The CDR3 nucleotides are TGCGCCAGCAGCTCCGGCGACTACGAGCAGTACTTC.

A remark on this clone: The same CDR3 also results from other DNA sequences found in this sample. The chain employs TRBV9 and TRBJ2-1, with D tentatively TRBD2 (6 bases). CDR1 is SGDLS and CDR2 is YYNGEE in the germline V gene. The CDR3 is made up of 12 amino acids. V dropped 3 bases and J dropped 12 bases, with 13 bases sitting between them. Here the CDR3 reads CASSAEGGWQFF. In DNA form, the CDR3 reads TGTGCCAGCAGCGCGGAGGGCGGGTGGCAGTTCTTC.

The gene calls are TRBV10-3 and TRBJ2-1; D is unresolved. The germline V gene encodes CDR1 ENHRY and CDR2 SYGVKD. The CDR3 length is 15 residues. The V gene lost 8 bases and the J gene lost 0 bases, with 14 bases spanning the gap. CDR3 amino acids: CAIRDGQGSYNEQFF. CDR3 in DNA: TGTGCCATCCGCGATGGGCAAGGCTCCTACAATGAGCAGTTCTTC.

The V gene is TRBV11-3, the J gene TRBJ2-1, with a possible D match to TRBD1 (5 bases). V was shortened by 7 bases and J by 1 base, with 8 bases between the two germline ends. CDR3 length equals 13 residues. Looked up from germline, CDR1 is SGHNT and CDR2 is YENEEA. The CDR3 sequence is CASTRGSYNEQFF. In DNA form, the CDR3 reads TGTGCCAGCACTAGGGGTTCCTACAATGAGCAGTTCTTC.

The chain uses TRBV28 and TRBJ1-4; unclear D gene. The CDR3 loop spans 16 amino acids. V lost 5 bases and J 3 bases, leaving 16 bases between the germline ends. Germline lookup yields CDR1 MDHEN and CDR2 SYDVKM. For the CDR3, the DNA is TGTGCCAGCAGTGTGCTCCTAGGGAGATCTAATGAAAAACTGTTTTTT. Encoded protein: CASSVLLGRSNEKLFF.

The gene calls are TRBV25-1 and TRBJ1-2, with a possible D match to TRBD1 (6 bases). Trimming removed 6 bases at V and 6 bases at J, with 17 bases between. Germline CDR1 reads MGHDK; CDR2 reads SYGVNS. The CDR3 is made up of 14 amino acids. The DNA of the CDR3 is TGTGCCAGCAGCGCCCTGCGGGCAGGGGATGGCTACACCTTC. The encoded protein is CASSALRAGDGYTF.

The genes are TRBV6-5 and TRBJ1-5, with 7 bases fitting TRBD1. The CDR3 consists of 15 residues. CDR1 is MNHEY, CDR2 SVGAGI, per germline. Trimming removed 4 bases from V and 7 bases from J; junction bases left unmatched: 10. Written as DNA, the CDR3 is TGTGCCAGCAGTTCCTCGACAGGGCGAGGGCAGCCCCAGCATTTT. Residues: CASSSSTGRGQPQHF.

This chain uses TRBV28 with TRBJ2-5; D not certain. From germline, CDR1 is MDHEN and CDR2 SYDVKM. This CDR3 is 14 amino acids long. The V end was cut by 5 bases, the J end by 2 bases, with 12 bases between. CDR3 sequence reads: CASSTPGGQETQYF. CDR3 DNA: TGTGCCAGCAGTACCCCCGGCGGACAAGAGACCCAGTACTTC.

This rearrangement joins TRBV4-1 to TRBJ1-4, with 11 bases lining up with TRBD1. There are 16 residues in the CDR3. J was trimmed by 5 bases and V by 1 base; bases with no gene match: 3. Germline loops: CDR1 MGHRA, CDR2 YSYEKL. DNA for the CDR3: TGCGCCAGCAGCCAAGCTCGGGACAGGGGGAATGAAAAACTGTTTTTT. It specifies CASSQARDRGNEKLFF.

This chain links TRBV19 with TRBJ2-3, with 7 bases aligning to TRBD2. Trimming removed 3 bases from V and 4 bases from J; junction bases left unmatched: 10. CDR1 is LNHDA and CDR2 is SQIVND in the germline V gene (reference sequence). The CDR3 extends over 16 amino acids. CDR3 sequence (DNA): TGTGCCAGTAGTATGTCCGGGGGGAGGGTCCCAGATACGCAGTATTTT. Protein product: CASSMSGGRVPDTQYF.

The CDR3 region is CASSFFFPGLAGTYNEQFF. The CDR3, as DNA: TGTGCCAGCAGCTTCTTCTTCCCGGGACTAGCGGGAACCTACAATGAGCAGTTCTTC. The chain uses TRBV7-9 and TRBJ2-1; TRBD2 agrees at 13 bases. The CDR3 extends over 19 amino acids. Germline assignment: CDR1 SEHNR and CDR2 FQNEAQ (reference sequence). The J segment lost 2 bases and the V segment lost 3 bases, leaving 10 bases of the junction unmatched.

V and J are TRBV5-1 and TRBJ2-1; no clear D gene. Trimming removed 0 bases from V and 1 base from J, with 5 bases in between. The length of the CDR3 is 14 residues. Germline lookup yields CDR1 SGHRS and CDR2 YFSETQ. DNA of the CDR3: TGCGCCAGCAGCTTGGGAGTATCCTACAATGAGCAGTTCTTC. This translates into CASSLGVSYNEQFF. The variable domain in full, with the rest retrieved from reference TRBV5-1 and TRBJ2-1, is KAGVTQTPRYLIKTRGQQVTLSCSPISGHRSVSWYQQTPGQGLQFLFEYFSETQRNKGNFPGRFSGRQFSNSRSEMNVSTLELGDSALYLCASSLGVSYNEQFFGPGTRLTVL.

The chain couples TRBV2 to TRBJ1-1; D possibly corresponds to TRBD1 (6 bases). Germline loops: CDR1 SNHLY, CDR2 FYNNEI. This CDR3 comprises 13 residues. Trimming pared 1 base from V and 5 bases from J, leaving 8 bases between. The CDR3 bases are TGTGCCAGCAGTGAAGACAGGGTTACTGAAGCTTTCTTT. As protein: CASSEDRVTEAFF.

This chain joins TRBV5-1 and TRBJ2-7; tentative D call: TRBD2 (6 bases). The CDR3 extends over 15 amino acids. The germline V and J ends were trimmed by 0 bases and 0 bases, with 10 bases remaining between them. Germline loops: CDR1 SGHRS, CDR2 YFSETQ. In DNA, the CDR3 is TGCGCCAGCAGCTTGGATGCTAGCGACTCCTACGAGCAGTACTTC. Encoded protein: CASSLDASDSYEQYF.

The chain is built from TRBV9 and TRBJ2-5; perhaps TRBD1 as D (6 bases). In germline, CDR1 is SGDLS, CDR2 YYNGEE. The CDR3 loop spans 14 amino acids. Trimming removed 4 bases at V and 3 bases at J, with 13 bases between. CDR3 in amino acids: CASSPWDTEETQYF. CDR3 nucleotides: TGTGCCAGCAGCCCCTGGGACACCGAAGAGACCCAGTACTTC.

The rearrangement links TRBV6-6 to TRBJ2-7; D is unresolved. The CDR3 runs to 14 residues. Deletions cut 6 bases from V and 0 bases from J, with 12 bases between. CDR1 is MNHNY, CDR2 SVGAGI, per germline (reference sequence). CDR3 in DNA: TGTGCCAGCAGCTTGTCGACACCCTCCTACGAGCAGTACTTC. It translates to CASSLSTPSYEQYF.

The J gene is TRBJ1-6, the V gene TRBV5-5; D not resolved. CDR1 is SGHKS, CDR2 YYEKEE, per germline (reference sequence). This CDR3 is 13 amino acids long. Between the trimmed V and J ends, which lost 4 bases and 7 bases, there was a span of 9 bases. CDR3 DNA: TGTGCCAGCAGCAGTGTTCGGAATTCACCCCTCCACTTT. As protein: CASSSVRNSPLHF.

The chain links TRBV5-1 to TRBJ1-2, with 7 bases aligning to TRBD1. V dropped 3 bases and J dropped 8; count of bases not matched to a gene: 16. CDR3 length equals 16 residues. Germline assignment: CDR1 SGHRS and CDR2 YFSETQ. CDR3 sequence (DNA): TGCGCCAGCAGCTCCTACCCTGGACAGGACGAGAGAGGCTACACCTTC. Its translation: CASSSYPGQDERGYTF.

With regard to this clone: Germline and junction disagree at one end, which may indicate a read error. This rearrangement joins TRBV7-9 to TRBJ2-1; 8 bases line up with TRBD2. Per the germline V gene, CDR1 is SEHNR and CDR2 is FQNEAQ (reference sequence). The length of the CDR3 is 16 residues. The CDR3: CSSRQPGLGPTNEQFF. The CDR3 bases are TGTTCCAGCAGACAGCCGGGACTAGGACCTACAAATGAGCAGTTCTTC.

A remark on this clone: Relative to the germline gene, one junction end is altered; a read error may explain this. The V call is TRBV7-9, the J call TRBJ1-1; 9 nucleotides align to TRBD1. The CDR3 loop spans 15 amino acids. The V gene's germline CDR1 is SEHNR and CDR2 FQNEAQ (reference sequence). CDR3 protein: CSSSPGQGMNTEAFF. The CDR3 DNA sequence: TGTTCCAGCAGTCCGGGACAGGGAATGAACACTGAAGCTTTCTTT.

The chain couples TRBV19 to TRBJ1-2; a possible D gene is TRBD1 (5 bases). The CDR3 covers 17 residues. The V gene's germline CDR1 is LNHDA and CDR2 SQIVND (reference sequence). V was clipped by 1 base and J by 3 bases, with 18 bases between them. CDR3: CASSIGNADTVYYGYTF. CDR3 sequence (DNA): TGTGCCAGTAGTATAGGAAACGCGGACACTGTTTACTATGGCTACACCTTC.

The genes are TRBV5-1 and TRBJ2-7; 8 bases line up with TRBD1. Germline V gene sequence: CDR1 SGHRS, CDR2 YFSETQ. The CDR3 sequence is 15 residues long. V lost 1 base and J lost 5; bases outside the gene matches: 8. This chain's CDR3 is CASSLLDRGGDEQYF. DNA of the CDR3: TGCGCCAGCAGCTTGCTTGACAGGGGCGGTGACGAGCAGTACTTC.

The chain has TRBV7-2 and TRBJ2-7; TRBD2 agrees at 8 bases. Germline assignment: CDR1 SGHTA and CDR2 FQGNSA. Trimming took 5 bases from V and 0 from J; bases not matched to a gene: 6. The CDR3 has 15 amino acids. DNA for the CDR3: TGTGCCAGCAGCCAAACTAGCGGAAGCTCCTACGAGCAGTACTTC. It codes for CASSQTSGSSYEQYF. Using reference TRBV7-2 and TRBJ2-7 for the parts outside the CDR3, the full variable domain is GAGVSQSPSNKVTEKGKDVELRCDPISGHTALYWYRQSLGQGLEFLIYFQGNSAPDKSGLPSDRFSAERTGGSVSTLTIQRTQQEDSAVYLCASSQTSGSSYEQYFGPGTRLTVT.